A selection of T cell receptor beta chains follows, all from one sample in a study of control samples from healthy donors and cancer patients. Clones were sequenced by immunoSEQ multiplex PCR, and TCRdb holds only the in-frame ones, with some missing. Altogether about 180,000 clones are present, 90% to 95% being singletons, with the ten largest covering approximately 1.4%. The sample comprised blood. The source of these receptors is a man aged 25 to 40 in good health. Each CDR3 is given with its conserved first and last residue. Fields, in order: V gene, J gene, clone size, D gene, CDR3 protein, CDR3 DNA. A D gene is named only where the DNA matches it firmly. Clone size appears in some rows only: once, few, many, or a class for an expanded clone.

>TRBV6-5|TRBJ2-5|.|TRBD2
CASSATSTWETQYF
TGTGCCAGCAGCGCGACTAGCACGTGGGAGACCCAGTACTTC
>TRBV5-6|TRBJ2-5|.|TRBD1
CASSSGQGSRHETQYF
TGTGCCAGCAGCTCGGGACAGGGATCACGCCACGAGACCCAGTACTTC
>TRBV18|TRBJ1-6|.|TRBD1
CASSSRTGLNSPLHF
TGTGCCAGCTCATCGCGGACAGGGCTGAATTCACCCCTCCACTTT
>TRBV4-1|TRBJ1-3|.|.
CASSQEDGSSGNTIYF
TGCGCCAGCAGCCAAGAAGACGGTAGCTCTGGAAACACCATATATTTT
>TRBV6-2/TRBV6-3|TRBJ2-1|.|.
CASSYSRADGFF
TGTGCCAGCAGTTACTCCCGGGCCGATGGGTTCTTC
>TRBV11-2|TRBJ2-2|.|.
CASTTEDSNTGELFF
TGTGCCAGCACCACGGAGGACTCGAACACCGGGGAGCTGTTTTTT
>TRBV14|TRBJ2-7|.|TRBD2
CASSQNTQAGALYEQYF
TGTGCCAGCAGCCAAAACACACAAGCGGGGGCCCTATACGAGCAGTACTTC
>TRBV5-5|TRBJ1-2|.|TRBD1
CASSLTQGGTINYGYTF
TGTGCCAGCAGTTTAACACAGGGGGGTACTATTAACTATGGCTACACCTTC
>TRBV12-3/TRBV12-4|TRBJ1-2|.|TRBD1
CASSPGTGDGYTF
TGTGCCAGCAGCCCCGGGACAGGGGATGGCTACACCTTC
>TRBV2|TRBJ1-1|.|TRBD1
CASSEQGGDTEAFF
TGTGCCAGCAGCGAACAGGGGGGGGACACTGAAGCTTTCTTT
>TRBV9|TRBJ2-2|.|.
CASRLGGPDTGELFF
TGTGCCAGCAGGCTGGGGGGGCCGGACACCGGGGAGCTGTTTTTT
>TRBV5-6|TRBJ2-5|.|.
CASSFFEVETQYF
TGTGCCAGCAGCTTTTTTGAAGTAGAGACCCAGTACTTC
>TRBV7-2|TRBJ1-1|.|.
CASSLRARVGDTEAFF
TGTGCCAGCAGCTTAAGGGCCAGGGTGGGAGACACTGAAGCTTTCTTT
>TRBV5-6|TRBJ1-4|.|.
CASSLRGVEEKLFF
TGTGCCAGCAGCTTGAGGGGGGTCGAGGAAAAACTGTTTTTT
>TRBV2|TRBJ2-5|once|.
CASSEVDSGEETQYF
TGTGCCAGCAGTGAAGTAGACTCGGGAGAAGAGACCCAGTACTTC
>TRBV11-2|TRBJ2-7|.|TRBD2
CASSSGTNSYEQYF
TGTGCCAGCTCCTCCGGGACTAACTCCTACGAGCAGTACTTC
>TRBV5-1|TRBJ2-7|.|TRBD2
CASTNRTSEKGYF
TGCGCCAGCACCAATAGGACTAGCGAGAAGGGGTACTTC
>TRBV2|TRBJ2-7|.|TRBD2
CATSLAGGYEQYF
TGTGCCACCTCACTAGCGGGAGGCTACGAGCAGTACTTC
>TRBV28|TRBJ2-7|.|TRBD1
CASSFEHRGRSYEQYF
TGTGCCAGCAGTTTCGAGCACAGGGGAAGATCCTACGAGCAGTACTTC
>TRBV19|TRBJ1-1|.|TRBD1
CASSQLLDRVGEAFF
TGTGCCAGTAGTCAATTACTCGACAGGGTTGGTGAAGCTTTCTTT
>TRBV12-5|TRBJ1-2|once|TRBD1
CASGLVRGTGAKAANYGYTF
TGTGCTAGTGGTTTGGTACGGGGGACAGGGGCAAAAGCGGCTAACTATGGCTACACCTTC
>TRBV30|TRBJ2-7|.|.
CAWRRGTSSYEQYF
TGTGCCTGGAGGAGAGGGACTTCCAGCTACGAGCAGTACTTC
>TRBV18|TRBJ2-5|.|.
CASSPPTDRPEETQYF
TGTGCCAGCTCACCACCAACGGACAGACCGGAGGAGACCCAGTACTTC
>TRBV3-1/TRBV3-2|TRBJ1-6|once|TRBD1
CASSPDRGTYNSPLHF
TGTGCCAGCAGCCCGGACAGGGGGACCTATAATTCACCCCTCCACTTT
>TRBV7-9|TRBJ1-1|once|TRBD1
CASSSQGVGTEAFF
TGTGCCAGCAGCTCCCAGGGGGTCGGAACTGAAGCTTTCTTT
>TRBV18|TRBJ2-2|few|.
CASSPPGNTGELFF
TGTGCCAGCTCACCACCTGGAAACACCGGGGAGCTGTTTTTT
>TRBV6-5|TRBJ2-3|.|.
CASRRPGTDTQYF
TGTGCCAGCCGAAGGCCCGGCACAGATACGCAGTATTTT
>TRBV10-3|TRBJ2-3|.|TRBD1
CAITSRAGTGKTDTQYF
TGTGCCATCACCTCCAGGGCCGGGACAGGGAAGACAGATACGCAGTATTTT
>TRBV7-6|TRBJ1-1|.|.
CASSFSTGPNTEAFF
TGTGCCAGCAGCTTCTCCACAGGCCCGAACACTGAAGCTTTCTTT
>TRBV10-3|TRBJ2-7|.|.
CAISESGPASYEQYF
TGTGCCATCAGTGAGTCGGGGCCAGCCTCCTACGAGCAGTACTTC
>TRBV5-1|TRBJ2-2|.|.
CASSANGGRGTGELFF
TGCGCCAGCAGCGCCAATGGGGGGCGAGGGACCGGGGAGCTGTTTTTT
>TRBV2|TRBJ1-6|.|.
CASSEGWGNSPLHF
TGTGCCAGCAGTGAGGGATGGGGTAATTCACCCCTCCACTTT
>TRBV15|TRBJ2-5|.|.
CATSRDGGEETQYF
TGTGCCACCAGCAGAGACGGCGGGGAAGAGACCCAGTACTTC
>TRBV19|TRBJ1-5|once|TRBD1
CASRTGNQPQHF
TGTGCCAGTAGGACAGGGAATCAGCCCCAGCATTTT
>TRBV27|TRBJ1-6|.|TRBD1
CASSLGAHRGEYNSPLHF
TGTGCCAGCAGTTTGGGAGCCCACAGGGGGGAGTATAATTCACCCCTCCACTTT
>TRBV14|TRBJ2-6|.|TRBD1
CASSLTGGTPGANVLTF
TGTGCCAGCAGCCTGACAGGGGGCACGCCTGGGGCCAACGTCCTGACTTTC
>TRBV30|TRBJ2-5|.|TRBD2
CAWSGLAGGRETQYF
TGTGCCTGGAGTGGACTAGCGGGAGGGCGGGAGACCCAGTACTTC
>TRBV6-6|TRBJ1-6|.|TRBD1
CASQGRGDYSPLHF
TGTGCCAGCCAAGGCAGGGGGGACTATTCACCCCTCCACTTT
>TRBV5-1|TRBJ2-3|.|TRBD1
CASSLEGGLSTDTQYF
TGCGCCAGCAGCTTGGAAGGGGGCCTTAGCACAGATACGCAGTATTTT
>TRBV19|TRBJ1-2|.|TRBD1
CASSRTGTINYGYTF
TGTGCCAGTAGTCGGACAGGGACAATTAACTATGGCTACACCTTC
>TRBV3-1/TRBV3-2|TRBJ2-7|.|.
CASSQSGTSAYEQYF
TGTGCCAGCAGCCAATCCGGGACATCTGCCTACGAGCAGTACTTC
>TRBV2|TRBJ2-1|.|TRBD2
CASSEREGYYNEQFF
TGTGCCAGCAGTGAGCGGGAGGGGTACTACAATGAGCAGTTCTTC
>TRBV30|TRBJ1-4|few|.
CAWSAPSRGRDEKLFF
TGTGCCTGGAGTGCACCCTCCCGGGGGCGGGATGAAAAACTGTTTTTT